This T cell receptor (beta chain) was sequenced for a study of beta chain features in type 1 diabetes. Whole-study context: In all, approximately 100,000,000 sorted cells from all samples were analyzed.

General study results and limits: The study found moderately but significantly shorter TCRB CDR3s in all four CD4+ subsets of Type 1 diabetes patients.

The table lists this clone with a few counts. Antigen specificity is unknown. This same CDR3 is encoded by further DNA sequences in the sample. The V gene lost 2 bases and the J gene lost 0 bases, with 8 bases spanning the gap. Germline CDR1 reads MNHNS; CDR2 reads SASEGT. This CDR3 spans 15 amino acids. Expressed TCRB transcripts got sequenced, as all isolated RNA was reverse transcribed. The average read count of naive, central memory and regulatory T cell samples was 3 million to 4 million. TCRdb's copy holds only in-frame clones and misses some; the assay was immunoSEQ multiplex PCR. Here the sample spans 900,000 or so clones, 17% being singletons. Using CD45RO/CCR7/CD25/CD127/CD95/CD27, CD4+ naive, central memory, regulatory and stem cell-like memory cells were sorted.

Sequencing input: naive CD4+ T cells from blood. This receptor was taken from a young woman in good health. The rearrangement joins TRBV6-1 to TRBJ2-1; the D is unclear. The CDR3 loop is CASSEPGSSYNEQFF. The DNA for the CDR3 is TGTGCCAGCAGTGAACCAGGTAGCTCCTACAATGAGCAGTTCTTC.